This T cell receptor beta chain was identified in a study of control samples from healthy donors and cancer patients. Germline CDR1 reads MNHEY; CDR2 reads SVGAGI. V shed 2 bases and J 5 bases; nucleotides not matched to a gene: 8. The CDR3 covers 15 residues. The assay was immunoSEQ multiplex PCR, and TCRdb's table has in-frame clones only and misses some. The repertoire has hundreds of thousands of clones, 75% to 95% of them found once; the top ten carry around 6.5%. Sequencing was performed on PBMCs. The clonotype comes from a man aged 35 to 55 with head and neck cancer. This sequence joins TRBV6-5 and TRBJ1-2; 7 nucleotides line up with TRBD1. CDR3 sequence reads: CASSYDRDSPYGYTF. For the CDR3, the DNA is TGTGCCAGCAGTTACGACCGGGACAGCCCTTATGGCTACACCTTC.